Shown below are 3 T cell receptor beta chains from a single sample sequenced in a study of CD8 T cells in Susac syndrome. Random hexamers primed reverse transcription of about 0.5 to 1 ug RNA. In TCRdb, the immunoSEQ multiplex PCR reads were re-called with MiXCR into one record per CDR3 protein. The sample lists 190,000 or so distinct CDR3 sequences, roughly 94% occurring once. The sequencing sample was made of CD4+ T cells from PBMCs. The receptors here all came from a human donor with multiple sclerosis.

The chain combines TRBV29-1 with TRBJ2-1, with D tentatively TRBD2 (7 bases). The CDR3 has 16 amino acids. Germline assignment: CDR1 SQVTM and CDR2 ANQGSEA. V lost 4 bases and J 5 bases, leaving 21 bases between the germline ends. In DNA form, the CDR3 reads TGCAGCGTTGGCCCGGGGGGCCTCCTTTTCGACAATGAGCAGTTCTTC. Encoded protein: CSVGPGGLLFDNEQFF.

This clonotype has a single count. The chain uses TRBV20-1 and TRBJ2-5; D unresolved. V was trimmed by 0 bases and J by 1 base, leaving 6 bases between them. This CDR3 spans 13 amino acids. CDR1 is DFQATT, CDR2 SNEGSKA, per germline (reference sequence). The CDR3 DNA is TGCAGTGCTAGAGACAGAACCCAAGAGACCCAGTACTTC. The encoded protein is CSARDRTQETQYF.

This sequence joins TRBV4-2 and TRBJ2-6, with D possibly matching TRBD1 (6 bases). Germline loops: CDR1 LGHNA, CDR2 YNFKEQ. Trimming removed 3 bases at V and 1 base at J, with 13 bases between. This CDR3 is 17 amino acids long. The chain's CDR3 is CASSQPGQLSGANVLTF. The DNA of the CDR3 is TGTGCCAGCAGCCAGCCGGGACAACTATCTGGGGCCAACGTCCTGACTTTC.